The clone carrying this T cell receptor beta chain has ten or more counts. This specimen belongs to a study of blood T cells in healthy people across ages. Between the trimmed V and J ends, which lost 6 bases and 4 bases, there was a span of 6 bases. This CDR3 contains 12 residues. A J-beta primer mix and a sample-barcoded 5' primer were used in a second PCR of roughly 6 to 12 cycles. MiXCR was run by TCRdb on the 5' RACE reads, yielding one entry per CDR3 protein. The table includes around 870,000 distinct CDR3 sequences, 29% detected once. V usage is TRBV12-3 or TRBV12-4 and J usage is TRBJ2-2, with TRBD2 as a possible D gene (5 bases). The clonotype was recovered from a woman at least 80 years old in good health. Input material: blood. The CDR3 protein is CASRRGTGELFF. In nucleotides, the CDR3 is TGTGCCAGCAGACGGGGCACCGGGGAGCTGTTTTTT.